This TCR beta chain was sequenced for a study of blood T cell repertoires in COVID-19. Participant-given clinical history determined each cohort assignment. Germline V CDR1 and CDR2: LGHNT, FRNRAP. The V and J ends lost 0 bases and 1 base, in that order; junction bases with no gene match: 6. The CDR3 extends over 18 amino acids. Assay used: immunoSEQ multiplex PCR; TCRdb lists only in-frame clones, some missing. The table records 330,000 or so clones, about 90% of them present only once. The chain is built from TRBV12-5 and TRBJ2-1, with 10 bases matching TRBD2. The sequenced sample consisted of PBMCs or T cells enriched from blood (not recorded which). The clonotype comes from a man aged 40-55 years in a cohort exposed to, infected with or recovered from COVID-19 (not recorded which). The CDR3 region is CASGLVLRGLASYNEQFF. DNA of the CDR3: TGTGCTAGTGGTTTGGTACTGCGGGGACTAGCGTCCTACAATGAGCAGTTCTTC.